The T cell receptor (beta chain) described here comes from a study of T cell responses to AZD1222 COVID-19 vaccine. TCRdb's copy holds only in-frame clones and misses some; the assay was immunoSEQ multiplex PCR. This table holds some 120,000 clones, more than 75% found once. Findings and caveats of the study: The number of AZD1222 recipients seropositive at baseline was only five or six. The donor cohort was predominantly white British with a female majority, and clonal diversity may have been underestimated. Along spike, vaccine-associated CD4 TCRs were found throughout, with dominance at 160-218 and 743-854. When two AZD1222 doses had been given, Spike-specific TCR breadth and depth rose.

A remark on this clone: What it binds is unknown.

The source material was peripheral blood, sampled on day 0 of AZD1222 vaccination. The sequence derives from an adult in good health.

CDR3 nucleotides: TGTGCCAGCAGGGGGACAGGAAATCAGCCCCAGCATTTT. This gives the protein CASRGTGNQPQHF. V is TRBV6-5 and J is TRBJ1-5, with 8 nucleotides matching TRBD1. The ends lost 6 bases at V and 4 bases at J; junction bases unmatched: 2. Germline V gene lookup returns CDR1 MNHEY and CDR2 SVGAGI. CDR3 length equals 13 residues.